This is a list of T cell receptor beta chains from one sample in a study of cytomegalovirus exposure and HLA in healthy donors. The table came from immunoSEQ multiplex PCR; TCRdb's copy has only in-frame clones and leaves some out. The sample shows 150,000 to 200,000 clones, more than 75% of them seen only once. What was sequenced was PBMCs. Receptors were obtained from a woman aged 45-65 years in good health and CMV-seronegative. Both conserved end residues are part of each CDR3. Fields, in order: clone size, CDR3 length, V gene, D gene, J gene, CDR3 protein, CDR3 DNA. The D gene is left open where the match is weak. Some rows mark clone size as missing; the rest say once, few, many or name a class of expanded clone.

clone_size: .
cdr3_length: 14
v_call: TRBV11-1
d_call: TRBD2
j_call: TRBJ2-1
cdr3_aa: CASSSELALNEQFF
cdr3_nt: TGTGCCAGCAGCTCAGAACTAGCGTTGAATGAGCAGTTCTTC

clone_size: .
cdr3_length: 16
v_call: TRBV6-6
d_call: .
j_call: TRBJ2-2
cdr3_aa: CASSPRDTFVTGELFF
cdr3_nt: TGTGCCAGCAGCCCCCGGGACACGTTTGTCACCGGGGAGCTGTTTTTT

clone_size: few
cdr3_length: 17
v_call: TRBV19
d_call: TRBD1
j_call: TRBJ2-2
cdr3_aa: CASKGLRTGLGTGELFF
cdr3_nt: TGTGCCAGTAAAGGACTAAGGACAGGGCTTGGGACCGGCGAGCTGTTTTTT

clone_size: few
cdr3_length: 15
v_call: TRBV2
d_call: .
j_call: TRBJ1-4
cdr3_aa: CASSEEGFANEKLFF
cdr3_nt: TGTGCCAGCAGTGAAGAGGGGTTCGCTAATGAAAAACTGTTTTTT

clone_size: few
cdr3_length: 14
v_call: TRBV6-5
d_call: .
j_call: TRBJ2-3
cdr3_aa: CASSYGGASGPATF
cdr3_nt: TGTGCCAGCAGTTACGGGGGGGCCTCAGGGCCCGCAACGTTT

clone_size: .
cdr3_length: 14
v_call: TRBV27
d_call: TRBD1
j_call: TRBJ1-2
cdr3_aa: CASSPGQGNYGYTF
cdr3_nt: TGTGCCAGCAGCCCGGGACAGGGGAACTATGGCTACACCTTC

clone_size: .
cdr3_length: 14
v_call: TRBV6-1
d_call: .
j_call: TRBJ1-3
cdr3_aa: CASLVQVSGNTIYF
cdr3_nt: TGTGCCAGCCTCGTTCAGGTATCTGGAAACACCATATATTTT

clone_size: few
cdr3_length: 13
v_call: TRBV2
d_call: .
j_call: TRBJ1-5
cdr3_aa: CASSGEGNQPQHF
cdr3_nt: TGTGCCAGCAGTGGTGAGGGCAATCAGCCCCAGCATTTT

clone_size: .
cdr3_length: 15
v_call: TRBV27
d_call: TRBD1
j_call: TRBJ2-1
cdr3_aa: CASRSGTGEYNEQFF
cdr3_nt: TGTGCCAGCAGATCCGGGACAGGGGAATACAATGAGCAGTTCTTC

clone_size: .
cdr3_length: 15
v_call: TRBV5-1
d_call: TRBD2
j_call: TRBJ2-7
cdr3_aa: CASSGAGDFSYEQYF
cdr3_nt: TGCGCCAGCTCCGGAGCGGGGGACTTCTCCTACGAGCAGTACTTC

clone_size: .
cdr3_length: 14
v_call: TRBV5-1
d_call: .
j_call: TRBJ1-5
cdr3_aa: CASSLGQVGQPQHF
cdr3_nt: TGCGCCAGCAGCTTGGGACAGGTGGGCCAGCCCCAGCATTTT

clone_size: .
cdr3_length: 14
v_call: TRBV5-4
d_call: .
j_call: TRBJ1-5
cdr3_aa: CASSLAGTGQPQHF
cdr3_nt: TGTGCCAGCAGCTTGGCAGGGACTGGACAGCCCCAGCATTTT

clone_size: .
cdr3_length: 12
v_call: TRBV6-5
d_call: TRBD1
j_call: TRBJ1-1
cdr3_aa: CASRLPGGEAFF
cdr3_nt: TGTGCCAGCAGGCTTCCAGGGGGAGAAGCTTTCTTT

clone_size: .
cdr3_length: 13
v_call: TRBV6-5
d_call: .
j_call: TRBJ2-5
cdr3_aa: CASSTGTQETQYF
cdr3_nt: TGTGCCAGCAGTACAGGGACCCAAGAGACCCAGTACTTC

clone_size: .
cdr3_length: 11
v_call: TRBV5-4
d_call: .
j_call: TRBJ1-1
cdr3_aa: CASSQDSEAFF
cdr3_nt: TGTGCCAGCAGCCAGGACAGTGAAGCTTTCTTT

clone_size: .
cdr3_length: 22
v_call: TRBV15
d_call: TRBD2
j_call: TRBJ2-1
cdr3_aa: CATSRNPDRLAGGPGLGNEQFF
cdr3_nt: TGTGCCACCAGCAGAAACCCAGATCGACTAGCGGGGGGGCCGGGTTTGGGGAATGAGCAGTTCTTC

clone_size: .
cdr3_length: 16
v_call: TRBV29-1
d_call: .
j_call: TRBJ1-1
cdr3_aa: CSVPTRDGGPNTEAFF
cdr3_nt: TGCAGCGTACCGACAAGGGATGGAGGGCCGAACACTGAAGCTTTCTTT

clone_size: .
cdr3_length: 17
v_call: TRBV21-1
d_call: .
j_call: TRBJ2-2
cdr3_aa: CASSKWTTGQVLLGLFF
cdr3_nt: TGTGCCAGCAGCAAATGGACAACCGGCCAGGTCCTACTCGGGCTGTTTTTT

clone_size: .
cdr3_length: 14
v_call: TRBV19
d_call: .
j_call: TRBJ2-7
cdr3_aa: CASSITGRRYEQYF
cdr3_nt: TGTGCCAGTAGTATAACCGGGAGAAGGTACGAGCAGTACTTC

clone_size: .
cdr3_length: 11
v_call: TRBV20-1
d_call: .
j_call: TRBJ2-1
cdr3_aa: CSARDYNEQFF
cdr3_nt: TGCAGTGCTAGAGATTATAATGAGCAGTTCTTC

clone_size: .
cdr3_length: 15
v_call: TRBV18
d_call: .
j_call: TRBJ1-1
cdr3_aa: CASSPSLTRNTEAFF
cdr3_nt: TGTGCCAGCTCTCCCAGTTTGACACGGAACACTGAAGCTTTCTTT

clone_size: few
cdr3_length: 14
v_call: TRBV4-1
d_call: TRBD1
j_call: TRBJ2-7
cdr3_aa: CASSLRQGADEQYF
cdr3_nt: TGCGCCAGCAGCCTGCGGCAGGGGGCTGACGAGCAGTACTTC